This T cell receptor beta chain came from a study of CD8 T cells in Susac syndrome. About the research overall: At blood draw, Susac syndrome patients were therapy-naive, on corticosteroids, or on intravenous immunoglobulin alone. Overall study findings and caveats: Peak Susac CD8+ clonal expansion was seen in TEMRA cells and active patients.

Random hexamers were used to reverse transcribe about 0.5 to 1 ug of RNA. Amplification of TCR beta CDR3 by immunoSEQ multiplex PCR spanned 54 Vbeta and 13 Jbeta. Each CDR3 protein gets one entry after TCRdb re-called the immunoSEQ multiplex PCR reads with MiXCR. This table has 56,000 or so distinct CDR3 sequences, 85% to 95% appearing once. The CD8+ and CD4+ T cells were negatively isolated, with the TEMRA cells enriched by FACS. For this clonotype: Its target is not known.

The source is a human donor with Susac syndrome. The sequencing sample was made of CD8+ T cells from PBMCs.

The DNA for the CDR3 is TGTGCCAGCAGTTACCGTAGGGTCGGGGAAAAACTGTTTTTT. The encoded protein is CASSYRRVGEKLFF. V is TRBV6-5 and J is TRBJ1-4; D unclear. This CDR3 has 14 amino acids. Trimming removed 2 bases at V and 8 bases at J, with 12 bases between. The germline V gene encodes CDR1 MNHEY and CDR2 SVGAGI.